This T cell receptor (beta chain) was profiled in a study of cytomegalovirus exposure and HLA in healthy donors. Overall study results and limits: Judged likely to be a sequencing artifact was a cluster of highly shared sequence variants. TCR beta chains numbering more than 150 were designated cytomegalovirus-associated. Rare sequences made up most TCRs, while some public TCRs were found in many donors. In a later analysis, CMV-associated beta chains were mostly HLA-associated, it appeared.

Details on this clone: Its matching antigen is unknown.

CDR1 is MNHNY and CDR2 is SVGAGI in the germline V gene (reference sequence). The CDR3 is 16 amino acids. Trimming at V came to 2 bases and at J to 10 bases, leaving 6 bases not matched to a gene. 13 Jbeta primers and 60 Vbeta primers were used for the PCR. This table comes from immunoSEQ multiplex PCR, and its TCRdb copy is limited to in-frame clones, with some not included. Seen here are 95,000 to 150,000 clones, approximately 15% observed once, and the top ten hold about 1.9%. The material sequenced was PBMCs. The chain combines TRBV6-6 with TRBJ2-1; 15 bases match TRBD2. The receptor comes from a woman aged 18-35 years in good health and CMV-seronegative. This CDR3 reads CASSYTGTSGRPEQFF. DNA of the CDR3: TGTGCCAGCAGTTACACGGGGACTAGCGGGAGGCCCGAGCAGTTCTTC.